What follows are 32 T cell receptor beta chains derived from one specimen sequenced in a study of human T cells and chemical hapten exposure (dated by TCRdb to about 2021). Library preparation was by RACE. Sequencing relied on a NextSeq 500. The raw public reads went through TCRdb reprocessing: fastp at Q25, MiXCR clone calling, in-frame beta chains kept. Duplicate CDR3 protein sequences are folded into a single record with the most common DNA and genes. In all, the sample holds around 360,000 distinct CDR3 sequences, and about 6.9% of those were seen once. Over 5.5% of the sample goes to the ten largest clones. This specimen's time point label, interpreted: patch test 2, 6 weeks after DPC sensitization. In the paper's terms, the treatment or condition label means: therapeutic diphenylcyclopropenone sensitization with weekly scalp DPC. The input for sequencing was whole blood, taken in connection with sensitization to the hapten diphenylcyclopropenone (DPC). The source is a woman younger than 30 with alopecia areata. Some clones in this sample may be carry-over from other donors' samples.

This clonotype was seen many times. The rearrangement joins TRBV6-5 to TRBJ1-1; a weak D match, TRBD1 (5 bases). The V end lost 9 bases, the J end lost 1 base, and 9 bases lay between the germline ends. The CDR3 loop spans 12 amino acids. Per the germline V gene, CDR1 is MNHEY and CDR2 is SVGAGI. The CDR3 region has the DNA TGTGCCAGTAAGACAGAGAACACTGAAGCTTTCTTT. Amino acid sequence: CASKTENTEAFF.

This clonotype was observed a handful of times. The gene calls are TRBV14 and TRBJ2-1, with D possibly matching TRBD1 (6 bases). With 0 bases removed from V and 0 bases from J, the gap between germline ends came to 15 bases. The CDR3 length is 18 residues. Germline CDR1 SGHDN, CDR2 FVKESK. The CDR3: CASSQDPGQPYSYNEQFF. The CDR3 coding sequence is TGTGCCAGCAGCCAAGACCCCGGACAGCCCTACTCCTACAATGAGCAGTTCTTC.

The chain has TRBV12-3 or TRBV12-4 and TRBJ2-7; TRBD1 aligns across 8 bases. Losses at the gene ends were 5 bases for V and 3 bases for J; bases not matched to a gene: 9. There are 15 residues in the CDR3. The CDR3 loop is CASSPWGDRIYEQYF. CDR3 sequence (DNA): TGTGCCAGCAGTCCTTGGGGGGACAGGATCTACGAGCAGTACTTC.

This clonotype appeared many times. This chain joins TRBV5-6 and TRBJ2-3; D is perhaps TRBD1 (6 bases). V shed 4 bases and J shed 0 bases, with 15 bases lying between them. Germline assignment: CDR1 SGHDT and CDR2 YYEEEE. The CDR3 is 16 amino acids. For the CDR3, the DNA is TGTGCCAGCAGCCTCAGGACAGTCCCTAGCACAGATACGCAGTATTTT. Its protein product is CASSLRTVPSTDTQYF.

This clonotype has a count of ten or more. The rearrangement links TRBV28 to TRBJ1-6; perhaps TRBD1 as D (5 bases). V was trimmed by 5 bases and J by 10 bases, leaving 15 bases between them. Germline lookup yields CDR1 MDHEN and CDR2 SYDVKM. This CDR3 contains 14 residues. The CDR3, as DNA: TGTGCCAGCAGTCTCCAGGACAACCCCTCACCCCTCCACTTT. Its protein product is CASSLQDNPSPLHF.

In its sample, this clonotype was seen a few times. The rearrangement joins TRBV5-1 to TRBJ1-1, with D unresolved. Germline values: CDR1 SGHRS, CDR2 YFSETQ. There are 16 residues in the CDR3. Trimming removed 4 bases from V and 6 bases from J, with 22 bases in between. The CDR3 loop is CASSPRTALAGAEAFF. DNA for the CDR3: TGCGCCAGCAGCCCTCGGACGGCACTAGCGGGAGCTGAAGCTTTCTTT.

This clonotype was counted a few times. The CDR3 region has the DNA TGTGCCAGCAGCCTAGACAGGTACCAAGAGACCCAGTACTTC. Encoded protein: CASSLDRYQETQYF. The chain uses TRBV7-2 and TRBJ2-5; D possibly corresponds to TRBD1 (6 bases). The germline CDR1 and CDR2 sequences are SGHTA and FQGNSA. CDR3 length: 14 residues. V was pared by 5 bases and J by 0 bases, with 10 bases between.

This clonotype was recorded at least ten times. The chain couples TRBV7-2 to TRBJ2-7, with TRBD1 matching 7 bases. Germline CDR1 reads SGHTA; CDR2 reads FQGNSA. The length of the CDR3 is 15 residues. V gave up 1 base and J gave up 2 bases; unmatched junction bases: 5. CDR3 sequence (DNA): TGTGCCAGCAGCTTAGGTCGGACAGGAACCTACGAGCAGTACTTC. It specifies CASSLGRTGTYEQYF.

Only a few counts were recorded for this clonotype. The rearrangement uses TRBV2 and TRBJ1-5; D is perhaps TRBD1 (6 bases). This CDR3 contains 15 residues. CDR1 and CDR2 (germline): SNHLY, FYNNEI. Trimming took off 6 bases at V and 2 bases at J, with 14 bases between the two ends. The CDR3 sequence: CASSTGSAGNQPQHF. CDR3 in DNA: TGTGCCAGCAGCACAGGGTCGGCGGGCAATCAGCCCCAGCATTTT.

This clonotype showed up many times. The genes are TRBV6-6 and TRBJ1-5; D unresolved. In germline, CDR1 is MNHNY, CDR2 SVGAGI (reference sequence). This CDR3 has 14 amino acids. Trimming removed 0 bases at V and 0 bases at J, with 3 bases between. This chain's CDR3 is CASSYSASNQPQHF. Here the CDR3 DNA reads TGTGCCAGCAGTTACTCGGCTAGCAATCAGCCCCAGCATTTT.

This clonotype was picked up many times. The chain links TRBV18 to TRBJ2-5, with unresolved D. With 8 bases removed from V and 3 bases from J, the gap between germline ends came to 4 bases. CDR1 is KGHSH, CDR2 LQKENI, per germline. The CDR3 is 10 amino acids. The CDR3 DNA is TGTGCCAGCAGCGAAGAGACCCAGTACTTC. It specifies CASSEETQYF.

This clonotype was seen ten or more times. The genes are TRBV18 and TRBJ1-2; a possible D gene is TRBD1 (5 bases). Germline V gives CDR1 KGHSH, CDR2 LQKENI. The CDR3 is 13 amino acids. The V and J ends lost 2 bases and 8 bases respectively, with 12 bases between them. The CDR3 region has the DNA TGTGCCAGCTCACCAGACAGCTATCCCGGCTACACCTTC. This codes for CASSPDSYPGYTF.

The genes are TRBV5-1 and TRBJ2-7; D is perhaps TRBD1 or TRBD2 (5 bases each). The germline V gene encodes CDR1 SGHRS and CDR2 YFSETQ. There are 15 residues in the CDR3. Trimming left V 5 bases short and J 2 bases short, with 17 bases between. The CDR3 is CASSNAGTGTYEQYF. As DNA, the CDR3 is TGCGCCAGCAGTAATGCCGGGACGGGGACCTACGAGCAGTACTTC.

The genes are TRBV25-1 and TRBJ1-3; possibly TRBD1 for D (6 bases). This CDR3 has 16 amino acids. Germline CDR1 MGHDK, CDR2 SYGVNS. The ends were cut back, 1 base at V and 8 bases at J, with 18 bases in the middle. CDR3 sequence: CASSESPGADWDTIYF. Written as DNA, the CDR3 is TGTGCCAGCAGTGAATCTCCGGGGGCAGATTGGGACACCATATATTTT.

The genes are TRBV5-1 and TRBJ2-5; D may match TRBD1 or TRBD2 (5 bases each). The length of the CDR3 is 13 residues. V was cut by 7 bases and J by 5 bases, with 15 bases left in between. Germline V gene lookup returns CDR1 SGHRS and CDR2 YFSETQ. The CDR3 DNA sequence: TGCGCCAGCGGAAGGGACGATTTGGAGACCCAGTACTTC. This translates into CASGRDDLETQYF.

This clonotype was seen a few times. This rearrangement joins TRBV5-1 to TRBJ2-5, with D uncertain. CDR3 length: 13 residues. V lost 0 bases to trimming and J lost 5 bases, with 8 bases between them. Per germline, CDR1 SGHRS and CDR2 YFSETQ. CDR3 coding DNA: TGCGCCAGCAGCTTGGGGCCGATTGAGACCCAGTACTTC. Translating it yields CASSLGPIETQYF.

This clonotype appeared a few times. The genes are TRBV6-2 or TRBV6-3 and TRBJ2-7; 7 bases match TRBD1. Trimming removed 2 bases from V and 13 bases from J; junction bases left unmatched: 11. Germline assignment: CDR1 MNHEY and CDR2 SVGEGT. The CDR3 length is 13 residues. The CDR3 DNA reads TGTGCCAGCAGTTACCTGACGACAGGGATCCTATACTTC. This codes for CASSYLTTGILYF.

The chain has TRBV5-6 and TRBJ2-3, with D perhaps assigned TRBD1 or TRBD2 (5 bases each). Trimming took off 4 bases at V and 2 bases at J, with 14 bases between the two ends. This CDR3 region has 15 residues. Germline V gene sequence: CDR1 SGHDT, CDR2 YYEEEE. CDR3 DNA: TGTGCCAGCAGCCCGGGACCCTGGCCCACAGATACGCAGTATTTT. Protein product: CASSPGPWPTDTQYF.

In its sample, this clonotype was seen many times. The rearrangement joins TRBV3-1 to TRBJ1-2; D ambiguous. The CDR3 sequence is 13 residues long. Deletions cut 2 bases from V and 6 bases from J, with 10 bases between. CDR1 LGHDT and CDR2 YNNKEL come from the germline V gene (reference sequence). The CDR3 here is CASSQNQRDGYTF. The CDR3 DNA follows: TGTGCCAGCAGCCAAAATCAGCGTGATGGCTACACCTTC.

This clonotype was recorded many times. The chain recombines TRBV4-1 with TRBJ2-5, with TRBD1 as a possible D gene (6 bases). V shed 4 bases and J shed 0 bases, with 12 bases lying between them. Looked up from germline, CDR1 is MGHRA and CDR2 is YSYEKL. The CDR3 has 15 amino acids. This CDR3 is CASSLGQKYQETQYF. DNA for the CDR3: TGCGCCAGCAGCCTTGGACAGAAGTACCAAGAGACCCAGTACTTC.

The sample holds many counts of this clonotype. This rearrangement joins TRBV3-1 to TRBJ1-2; possible D gene TRBD1, 5 bases. Looked up from germline, CDR1 is LGHDT and CDR2 is YNNKEL (reference sequence). The CDR3 has 14 residues. The V gene lost 0 bases and the J gene lost 8 bases, with 13 bases spanning the gap. The CDR3: CASSQDRQGRGYTF. CDR3 DNA sequence: TGTGCCAGCAGCCAAGATCGCCAGGGAAGAGGCTACACCTTC.

Only one count was recorded for this clonotype. V gene TRBV12-3 or TRBV12-4 combines with J gene TRBJ2-2, with 10 bases lining up with TRBD1. With V trimmed by 3 bases and J by 6 bases, 4 bases remained unmatched. The CDR3 consists of 15 residues. The DNA for the CDR3 is TGTGCCAGCAGTTTCGGGACAGGGGTATCCGGGGAGCTGTTTTTT. Amino acid sequence: CASSFGTGVSGELFF.

This clonotype was counted a few times. The chain employs TRBV5-1 and TRBJ2-5; D gene ambiguous. V shed 2 bases and J shed 2 bases, with 10 bases lying between them. Germline V gene lookup returns CDR1 SGHRS and CDR2 YFSETQ. The CDR3 consists of 14 residues. The CDR3 DNA reads as TGCGCCAGCAGCTTTCAAGCGACTCAAGAGACCCAGTACTTC. It specifies CASSFQATQETQYF.

The V call is TRBV6-2 or TRBV6-3, the J call TRBJ2-3; 10 bases line up with TRBD2. The CDR3 loop spans 16 amino acids. Germline loops: CDR1 MNHEY, CDR2 SVGEGT. V lost 5 bases, J lost 2 bases, and 7 bases stayed unmatched. The CDR3 DNA sequence: TGTGCCAGCAGTACCCGGACTAGCGGCAACACAGATACGCAGTATTTT. This gives the protein CASSTRTSGNTDTQYF.

The chain has TRBV7-2 and TRBJ1-6; D gene ambiguous. The CDR3 totals 13 residues. Trimming took 2 bases from V and 8 from J, leaving 7 bases between them. Germline CDR1 reads SGHTA; CDR2 reads FQGNSA. The CDR3 nucleotides are TGTGCCAGCAGCTTACTCGCAGATTCACCCCTCCACTTT. Encoded protein: CASSLLADSPLHF.

This clonotype was found a few times. The chain joins TRBV7-9 to TRBJ2-2; possibly TRBD2 for D (5 bases). CDR1 is SEHNR, CDR2 FQNEAQ, per germline (reference sequence). V lost 6 bases, J lost 6 bases, and 5 bases lay in between. There are 11 residues in the CDR3. The CDR3 spells CASREAGELFF. CDR3 nucleotide sequence: TGTGCCAGCAGGGAGGCCGGGGAGCTGTTTTTT. The full variable domain, completed using reference TRBV7-9 and TRBJ2-2, is DTGVSQNPRHKITKRGQNVTFRCDPISEHNRLYWYRQTLGQGPEFLTYFQNEAQLEKSRLLSDRFSAERPKGSFSTLEIQRTEQGDSAMYLCASREAGELFFGEGSRLTVL.

The chain recombines TRBV7-8 with TRBJ1-1; no clear D. Germline CDR1 is SGHVS and CDR2 is FQNEAQ. Trimming left V 3 bases short and J 5 bases short, with 13 bases between. The CDR3 extends over 14 amino acids. This CDR3 reads CASSFLGFGTEAFF. The CDR3 DNA reads as TGTGCCAGCAGCTTTCTAGGATTTGGTACTGAAGCTTTCTTT.

In this sample, this clonotype turned up many times. CDR3 amino acids: CSVSGTSGTDTQYF. CDR3 nucleotides: TGCAGCGTTTCCGGGACTAGCGGCACAGATACGCAGTATTTT. The chain joins TRBV29-1 to TRBJ2-3, with 10 bases identical to TRBD2. Germline loops: CDR1 SQVTM, CDR2 ANQGSEA. J gave up 1 base and V 5 bases, and 3 bases lay outside the gene matches. The CDR3 loop spans 14 amino acids.

The sample holds many counts of this clonotype. This chain links TRBV3-1 with TRBJ2-6; D may be TRBD2 (5 bases). The V and J ends lost 1 base and 1 base respectively, with 8 bases between them. The length of the CDR3 is 16 residues. Germline assignment: CDR1 LGHDT and CDR2 YNNKEL (reference sequence). The CDR3 protein is CASSQGSGSGANVLTF. The CDR3 nucleotides are TGTGCCAGCAGCCAAGGCAGCGGTTCTGGGGCCAACGTCCTGACTTTC.

This clonotype was observed a handful of times. The chain uses TRBV10-3 and TRBJ2-3; 7 nucleotides agree with TRBD2. V trimming: 5 bases; J trimming: 0 bases; junction bases outside the gene matches: 8. The CDR3 runs 16 residues. Germline CDR1 reads ENHRY; CDR2 reads SYGVKD. CDR3 sequence (DNA): TGTGCCATCAGTTCGCTAGCGGCGCCTAGCACAGATACGCAGTATTTT. Translated: CAISSLAAPSTDTQYF.

This clonotype was counted only a few times. V is TRBV7-2 and J is TRBJ1-1, with a possible D match to TRBD1 (5 bases). The CDR3 is 13 residues long. Germline-derived CDR1 and CDR2 are SGHTA and FQGNSA. Deletions cut 5 bases from V and 7 bases from J, with 14 bases between. The CDR3 DNA is TGTGCCAGCAGCGTAGGGGCAGGACTTGAAGCTTTCTTT. Its protein product is CASSVGAGLEAFF.

The V and J genes are TRBV12-5 and TRBJ2-1, with TRBD1 matching 7 bases. With V trimmed by 0 bases and J by 8 bases, 13 bases remained unmatched. Germline assignment: CDR1 LGHNT and CDR2 FRNRAP. The CDR3 runs to 17 residues. The CDR3 bases are TGTGCTAGTGGTTTGGTAGAGAAGACAGGGCCAGCCTATGAGCAGTTCTTC. Amino acids: CASGLVEKTGPAYEQFF.